The 8 T cell receptor beta chains presented below share a single source sample, sequenced in a study of T-cell memory formation after mild COVID-19. In TCRdb, the 5' RACE reads were re-called with MiXCR into one record per CDR3 protein. The repertoire holds hundreds of thousands of distinct CDR3 sequences, roughly 13% seen once, with about 20% in the top ten. Sequenced material: PBMCs or a T cell subset sorted from them (not recorded which). All receptors come from a man aged 18 to 35 who had mild COVID-19 (a few samples of this study predate the infection). Cell type and time point are not known.

This clonotype was detected many times. The chain combines TRBV9 with TRBJ2-2; D remains unclear. V lost 3 bases and J 1 base, leaving 4 bases between the germline ends. CDR3 length: 13 amino acids. The germline gives CDR1 SGDLS, CDR2 YYNGEE. CDR3 nucleotide sequence: TGTGCCAGCAGCGATGTGAACACCGGGGAGCTGTTTTTT. Amino acid sequence: CASSDVNTGELFF.

This clonotype was recorded many times. The genes are TRBV5-6 and TRBJ2-5; a weak D match, TRBD1 (5 bases). V was shortened by 0 bases and J by 4 bases, with 22 bases between the two germline ends. The CDR3 covers 18 residues. From germline, CDR1 is SGHDT and CDR2 YYEEEE. CDR3: CASSLARASRSGGETQYF. CDR3 coding DNA: TGTGCCAGCAGCTTGGCCAGGGCATCACGGTCGGGTGGAGAGACCCAGTACTTC.

About this clonotype itself: Mismatch with germline at one junction end may stem from a read error. The V gene is TRBV9, the J gene TRBJ2-5; D unclear. Per germline, CDR1 SGDLS and CDR2 YYNGEE. The CDR3 is 10 amino acids. CDR3 in amino acids: CASLLESQYF. CDR3 bases: TGTGCCAGCTTGCTAGAGTCCCAGTACTTC.

This clonotype has more than one count but fewer than ten. CDR3 nucleotides: TGTGCCAGCAGCTACCGGGACAGTAATGAAAAACTGTTTTTT. It codes for CASSYRDSNEKLFF. The V call is TRBV7-9, the J call TRBJ1-4, with TRBD1 matching 7 bases. Trimming at V came to 4 bases and at J to 4 bases, leaving 3 bases not matched to a gene. Germline values: CDR1 SEHNR, CDR2 FQNEAQ (reference sequence). There are 14 residues in the CDR3.

This clonotype was found a few times. V is TRBV5-4 and J is TRBJ2-3, with a possible D match to TRBD1 (6 bases). Trimming took off 10 bases at V and 3 bases at J, with 21 bases between the two ends. The CDR3 is 15 residues long. Per germline, CDR1 SGHNT and CDR2 YYREEE (reference sequence). CDR3: CAFPGPLQGTDTQYF. The CDR3 region has the DNA TGTGCCTTTCCCGGACCCCTGCAGGGGACAGATACGCAGTATTTT.

This chain joins TRBV9 and TRBJ2-1, with 9 bases fitting TRBD1. Germline loops: CDR1 SGDLS, CDR2 YYNGEE. The CDR3 runs to 15 residues. Trimming at V came to 4 bases and at J to 6 bases, leaving 8 bases not matched to a gene. Here the CDR3 reads CASSPTGGPGNEQFF. The CDR3, as DNA: TGTGCCAGCAGCCCAACAGGGGGCCCAGGCAATGAGCAGTTCTTC.

This chain links TRBV5-1 with TRBJ2-5; tentatively, D is TRBD2 (5 bases). CDR3 length: 16 amino acids. The V gene lost 0 bases and the J gene lost 1 base, with 13 bases spanning the gap. From germline, CDR1 is SGHRS and CDR2 YFSETQ. The CDR3 nucleotides read TGCGCCAGCAGCTTGGCCGAAACTAGTCTCCAAGAGACCCAGTACTTC. It translates to CASSLAETSLQETQYF.

The genes are TRBV4-3 and TRBJ1-2; D remains unclear. V was trimmed by 1 base and J by 8 bases, leaving 8 bases between them. The CDR3 covers 12 residues. Germline values: CDR1 LGHNA, CDR2 YSLEER. The CDR3 nucleotides read TGCGCCAGCAGCCAAGGGGCGCAGGGCTACACCTTC. Translating gives CASSQGAQGYTF.